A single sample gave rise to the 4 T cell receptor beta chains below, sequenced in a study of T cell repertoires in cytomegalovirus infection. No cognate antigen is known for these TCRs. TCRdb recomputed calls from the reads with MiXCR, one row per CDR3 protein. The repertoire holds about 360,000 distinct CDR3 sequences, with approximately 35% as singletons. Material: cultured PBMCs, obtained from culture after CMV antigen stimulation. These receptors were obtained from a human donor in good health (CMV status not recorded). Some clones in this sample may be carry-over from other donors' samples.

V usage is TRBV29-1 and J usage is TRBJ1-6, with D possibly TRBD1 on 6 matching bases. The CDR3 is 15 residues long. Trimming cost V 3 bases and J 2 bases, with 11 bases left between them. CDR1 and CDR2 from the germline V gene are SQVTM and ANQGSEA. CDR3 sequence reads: CSVDGGVPYNSPLHF. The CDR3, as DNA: TGCAGCGTTGATGGGGGCGTACCCTATAATTCACCCCTCCACTTT. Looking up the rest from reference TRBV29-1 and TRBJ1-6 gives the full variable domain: SAVISQKPSRDICQRGTSLTIQCQVDSQVTMMFWYRQQPGQSLTLIATANQGSEATYESGFVIDKFPISRPNLTFSTLTVSNMSPEDSSIYLCSVDGGVPYNSPLHFGNGTRLTVT.

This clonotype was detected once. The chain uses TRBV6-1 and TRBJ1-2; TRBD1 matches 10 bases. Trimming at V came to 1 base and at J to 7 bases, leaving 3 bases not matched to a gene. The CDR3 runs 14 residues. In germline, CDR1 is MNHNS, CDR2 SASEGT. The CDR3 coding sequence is TGTGCCAGCAGTGAAGGACAGGGGGCCGGTGGCTACACCTTC. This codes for CASSEGQGAGGYTF.

The CDR3 loop reads CASSSLGTRPYNEQFF. For the CDR3, the DNA is TGTGCCAGCAGCTCGCTTGGGACACGCCCCTACAATGAGCAGTTCTTC. The rearrangement links TRBV5-4 to TRBJ2-1; a weak D match, TRBD1 (6 bases). This CDR3 has 16 amino acids. Trimming took off 3 bases at V and 2 bases at J, with 15 bases between the two ends. The germline CDR1 and CDR2 sequences are SGHNT and YYREEE (reference sequence).

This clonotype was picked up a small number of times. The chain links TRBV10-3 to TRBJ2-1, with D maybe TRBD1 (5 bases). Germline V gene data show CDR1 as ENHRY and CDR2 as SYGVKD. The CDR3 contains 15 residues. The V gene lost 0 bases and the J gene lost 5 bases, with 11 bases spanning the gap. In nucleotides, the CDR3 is TGTGCCATCAGTGAGTCCAGGGTTGGAAACAATGAGCAGTTCTTC. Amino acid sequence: CAISESRVGNNEQFF.